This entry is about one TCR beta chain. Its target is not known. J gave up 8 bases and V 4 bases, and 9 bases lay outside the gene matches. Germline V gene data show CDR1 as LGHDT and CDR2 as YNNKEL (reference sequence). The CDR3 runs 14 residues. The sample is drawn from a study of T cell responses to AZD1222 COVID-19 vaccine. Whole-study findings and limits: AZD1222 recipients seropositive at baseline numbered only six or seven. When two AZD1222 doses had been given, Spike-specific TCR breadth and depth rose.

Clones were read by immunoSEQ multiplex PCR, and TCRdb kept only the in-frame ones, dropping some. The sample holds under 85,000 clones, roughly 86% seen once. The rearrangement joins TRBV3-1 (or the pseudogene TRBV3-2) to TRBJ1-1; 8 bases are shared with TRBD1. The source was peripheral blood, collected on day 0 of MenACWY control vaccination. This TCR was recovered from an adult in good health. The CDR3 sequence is CASSLQRDRPEAFF. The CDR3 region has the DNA TGTGCCAGCAGCCTACAAAGGGACAGGCCCGAAGCTTTCTTT.